This T cell receptor (beta chain) was sequenced for a study of cytomegalovirus exposure and HLA in healthy donors. Comment on this clone: Its antigen is unidentified.

PCR primers comprised 60 Vbeta and 13 Jbeta primers. Libraries were prepared by immunoSEQ multiplex PCR; TCRdb keeps only in-frame clonotypes and omits some of them. The table lists more than 95,000 clones, roughly 80% of them singletons. Study-level results: According to reports, the classifier identified cytomegalovirus status with high specificity and sensitivity.

Germline CDR1 and CDR2: SNHLY and FYNNEI. The CDR3 runs to 14 residues. V shed 0 bases and J shed 2 bases, with 7 bases lying between them. The sequenced material came from PBMCs. The receptor comes from a young man in good health and CMV-seropositive. The chain employs TRBV2 and TRBJ2-5, with TRBD1 as a possible D gene (5 bases). The CDR3 DNA reads as TGTGCCAGCAGTGAAGCGACAGTTCAAGAGACCCAGTACTTC. This gives the protein CASSEATVQETQYF.